This paragraph reports one T cell receptor (beta chain). These data originate in a study of immune evolution from preneoplasia to lung adenocarcinoma. Clones were sequenced by immunoSEQ multiplex PCR, and TCRdb holds only the in-frame ones, with some missing. The table has thousands of clones, roughly 76% seen once. Trimming stripped 6 bases from V and 7 bases from J, with 11 bases between. This CDR3 is built from 12 residues. Germline V gene sequence: CDR1 MDHEN, CDR2 SYDVKM. This chain links TRBV28 with TRBJ2-3; D gene unclear. Sequenced material: FFPE invasive lung adenocarcinoma tissue. The TCR was taken from a person in their sixties with lung adenocarcinoma. CDR3 sequence reads: CASSLTGYTQYF. Here the CDR3 DNA reads TGTGCCAGCAGCTTAACCGGGTATACGCAGTATTTT. The variable domain in full, completed from reference TRBV28 and TRBJ2-3, reads DVKVTQSSRYLVKRTGEKVFLECVQDMDHENMFWYRQDPGLGLRLIYFSYDVKMKEKGDIPEGYSVSREKKERFSLILESASTNQTSMYLCASSLTGYTQYFGPGTRLTVL.